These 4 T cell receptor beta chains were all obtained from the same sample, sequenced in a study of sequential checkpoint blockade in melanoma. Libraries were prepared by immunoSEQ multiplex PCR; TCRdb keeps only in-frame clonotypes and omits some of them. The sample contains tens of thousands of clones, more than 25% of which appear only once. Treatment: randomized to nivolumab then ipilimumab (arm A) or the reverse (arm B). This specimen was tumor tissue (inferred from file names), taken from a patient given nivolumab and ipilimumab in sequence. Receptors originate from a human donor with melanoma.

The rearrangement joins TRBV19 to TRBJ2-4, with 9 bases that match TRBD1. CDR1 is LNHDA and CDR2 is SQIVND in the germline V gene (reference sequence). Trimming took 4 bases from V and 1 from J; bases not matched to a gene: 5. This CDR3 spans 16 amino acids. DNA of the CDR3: TGTGCCAGTAGTACCCCCGGGACAGGGGCCAAAAACATTCAGTACTTC. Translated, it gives CASSTPGTGAKNIQYF. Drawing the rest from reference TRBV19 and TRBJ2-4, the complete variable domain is DGGITQSPKYLFRKEGQNVTLSCEQNLNHDAMYWYRQDPGQGLRLIYYSQIVNDFQKGDIAEGYSVSREKKESFPLTVTSAQKNPTAFYLCASSTPGTGAKNIQYFGAGTRLSVL.

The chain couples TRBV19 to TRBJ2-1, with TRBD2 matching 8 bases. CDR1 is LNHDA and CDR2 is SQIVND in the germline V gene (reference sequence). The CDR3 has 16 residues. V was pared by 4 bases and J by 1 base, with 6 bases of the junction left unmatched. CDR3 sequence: CASSTPGTRSYNEQFF. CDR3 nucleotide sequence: TGTGCCAGTAGTACCCCCGGGACTAGGTCCTACAATGAGCAGTTCTTC. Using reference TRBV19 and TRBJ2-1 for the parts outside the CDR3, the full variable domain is DGGITQSPKYLFRKEGQNVTLSCEQNLNHDAMYWYRQDPGQGLRLIYYSQIVNDFQKGDIAEGYSVSREKKESFPLTVTSAQKNPTAFYLCASSTPGTRSYNEQFFGPGTRLTVL.

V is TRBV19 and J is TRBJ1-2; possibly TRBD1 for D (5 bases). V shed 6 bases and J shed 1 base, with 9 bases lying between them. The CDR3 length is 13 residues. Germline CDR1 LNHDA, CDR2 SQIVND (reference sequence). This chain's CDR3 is CASRMTVNYGYTF. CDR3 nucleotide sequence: TGTGCCAGTAGAATGACAGTTAACTATGGCTACACCTTC.

Written as DNA, the CDR3 is TGCGCCAGCTCGGGACAGCCACCATCTGGGGCCAACGTCCTGACTTTC. This codes for CASSGQPPSGANVLTF. The chain couples TRBV5-1 to TRBJ2-6; 7 bases are shared with TRBD1. Germline trimming cut 7 bases from V and 1 base from J; bases unmatched to any gene: 8. This CDR3 spans 16 amino acids. The germline CDR1 and CDR2 sequences are SGHRS and YFSETQ.